A few counts support the clone carrying this TCR beta chain. Healthy Caucasians from Russia aged about 6 to 90 served as donors. A second PCR, run for roughly 7 to 11 cycles, used a sample-barcoded 5' primer plus a J-beta primer mix. TCRdb re-derived calls from the 5' RACE reads in MiXCR, one entry per CDR3 protein. The table lists over 1,200,000 distinct CDR3 sequences, around 55% of them singletons. This sample was included in a study of blood T cells in healthy people across ages. V was clipped by 5 bases and J by 4 bases; unmatched bases: 11. Germline V gene data show CDR1 as SGHTA and CDR2 as FQGNSA. CDR3 length: 16 residues.

V is TRBV7-2 and J is TRBJ2-7; TRBD1 agrees at 10 bases. The specimen sequenced was blood. The TCR originated in a man aged 18-30 years in good health. The CDR3 nucleotides read TGTGCCAGCAGCCCCCAGACAGGGGGCGCCCCTTACGAGCAGTACTTC. Its translation: CASSPQTGGAPYEQYF.